This T cell receptor (beta chain) was sequenced for a study of CD8 T cells in Susac syndrome. Germline lookup yields CDR1 MDHEN and CDR2 SYDVKM. The ends were cut back, 6 bases at V and 3 bases at J, with 9 bases in the middle. The length of the CDR3 is 13 residues. A quantity of about 0.45 to 1 ug RNA underwent reverse transcription using random hexamers. Amplification of TCR beta CDR3 by immunoSEQ multiplex PCR spanned 54 Vbeta and 13 Jbeta. TCRdb called the immunoSEQ multiplex PCR reads again in MiXCR, with one record for every CDR3 protein. The sample lists more than 110,000 distinct CDR3 sequences; approximately 95% were seen once.

The sample consisted of CD8+ T cells from PBMCs. This sequence originates from a human donor in good health. The chain employs TRBV28 and TRBJ1-5; unclear D gene. The CDR3: CASRNRDNQPQHF. The CDR3 bases are TGTGCCAGCAGAAACCGTGACAATCAGCCCCAGCATTTT.